This TCR beta chain was sequenced during a study of identical twins. TCRdb called the 5' RACE reads again in MiXCR, with one record for every CDR3 protein. In the table there are 200,000 to 250,000 distinct CDR3 sequences, around 15% of which are singletons. Broader study findings: Memory repertoires showed no such pattern, whereas abundant cord blood beta clonotypes carried fewer insertions. For zero-insertion analyses, partial confounding could come from invariant MAIT and iNKT cells. Sequences that were out-of-frame, alpha and twin-shared displayed an excess of low generation probability. Cross-sectional statistical analysis was relied on for the conclusions, without the same donors being followed.

This clonotype was observed at least ten times. Its antigen is undetermined. The origin of this receptor is a woman between 18 and 29 years old in good health. The sequenced material came from memory (CD45RO+) T cells sorted from blood.

This chain's CDR3 is CATSRDHGGAINNEQFF. The DNA for the CDR3 is TGTGCCACCAGCAGAGATCACGGGGGGGCGATCAACAATGAGCAGTTCTTC. The chain employs TRBV15 and TRBJ2-1, with TRBD2 matching over 8 bases. V was pared by 0 bases and J by 5 bases, with 9 bases of the junction left unmatched. This CDR3 is built from 17 residues. The germline CDR1 and CDR2 sequences are LNHNV and YYDKDF (reference sequence).